These 3 T cell receptor beta chains were sequenced from one sample in a study of early T cells in non-severe SARS-CoV-2 infection. TCRdb called the 5' RACE reads again in MiXCR, with one record for every CDR3 protein. This sample carries fewer than 120,000 distinct CDR3 sequences, over 10% of them seen once, and the ten largest clones take approximately 4%. Sample: whole blood, taken at baseline. The receptor set was obtained from an adult who was a healthcare worker with PCR-confirmed SARS-CoV-2 infection or an uninfected control (not recorded which).

This clonotype has just a few counts. The chain combines TRBV6-5 with TRBJ1-2; 9 bases match TRBD1. The CDR3 covers 13 residues. Germline V CDR1 and CDR2: MNHEY, SVGAGI. The junction had 6 bases not matched to a gene; V was cut back by 6 bases and J by 7 bases. The CDR3 spells CASSPTGGSGYTF. In nucleotides, the CDR3 is TGTGCCAGCAGCCCGACAGGGGGTAGTGGCTACACCTTC.

This clonotype was recorded a few times. The rearrangement joins TRBV11-1 to TRBJ2-5, with 7 bases fitting TRBD2. The CDR3 consists of 15 residues. Per germline, CDR1 SGHAT and CDR2 FQDESV (reference sequence). Trimming at V came to 5 bases and at J to 0 bases, leaving 6 bases not matched to a gene. The CDR3, as DNA: TGTGCCAGCAGCATTGGGGAGGGCTACCAAGAGACCCAGTACTTC. Protein: CASSIGEGYQETQYF.

The rearrangement joins TRBV2 to TRBJ1-3, with unresolved D. The length of the CDR3 is 15 residues. Germline V gene lookup returns CDR1 SNHLY and CDR2 FYNNEI. The V gene lost 1 base and the J gene lost 0 bases, with 7 bases spanning the gap. The DNA of the CDR3 is TGTGCCAGCAGTGAAGTTCCCAGCTCTGGAAACACCATATATTTT. Translating gives CASSEVPSSGNTIYF.